Listed here are 18 T cell receptor beta chains from one sample, sequenced in a study of blood T cell repertoires in COVID-19. Some clones are missing from TCRdb's copy, which holds only in-frame ones; the method was immunoSEQ multiplex PCR. The top ten hold 2.5% to 3% of the sample, which has approximately 250,000 clones, 80% to 95% seen once. The sample was PBMCs or T cells enriched from blood (not recorded which). The receptors derive from a man aged 35 to 55 who had been exposed to COVID-19.

The chain uses TRBV7-2 and TRBJ2-5; TRBD2 agrees at 10 bases. Trimming cost V 1 base and J 4 bases; bases outside gene matches: 6. The CDR3 runs to 16 residues. The germline gives CDR1 SGHTA, CDR2 FQGNSA. The DNA for the CDR3 is TGTGCCAGCAGCTTAGATCTAGCGGGAGTGGGAGAGACCCAGTACTTC. Translation: CASSLDLAGVGETQYF.

This clone has a handful of counts. This chain uses TRBV6-1 with TRBJ1-1, with 7 bases matching TRBD1. Germline CDR1 and CDR2: MNHNS and SASEGT. The CDR3 consists of 16 residues. The V segment lost 3 bases and the J segment 0 bases; nucleotides outside the gene matches: 7. The CDR3 here is CASSDADRPLNTEAFF. The CDR3 bases are TGTGCCAGCAGTGATGCGGACAGGCCCCTGAACACTGAAGCTTTCTTT.

This clone was counted between two and nine times. This rearrangement joins TRBV4-2 to TRBJ2-1; D is perhaps TRBD2 (7 bases). CDR3 length equals 16 residues. Germline V gene lookup returns CDR1 LGHNA and CDR2 YNFKEQ. V was clipped by 0 bases and J by 8 bases, with 17 bases between them. The CDR3 sequence: CASSQDPPGGGDEQFF. CDR3 sequence (DNA): TGTGCCAGCAGCCAAGATCCCCCGGGGGGCGGCGATGAGCAGTTCTTC.

The chain employs TRBV30 and TRBJ1-4; 10 bases match TRBD1. This CDR3 region has 13 residues. J was trimmed by 8 bases and V by 5 bases; bases with no gene match: 5. Germline values: CDR1 GTSNPN, CDR2 SVGIG (reference sequence). The CDR3 DNA sequence: TGTGCCTGGGAGGGACAGGGGTACGAAAAACTGTTTTTT. This translates into CAWEGQGYEKLFF.

This clone was detected once. The genes are TRBV24-1 and TRBJ2-2; 7 nucleotides align to TRBD2. V was clipped by 3 bases and J by 4 bases; unmatched bases: 4. The CDR3 contains 15 residues. Per germline, CDR1 KGHDR and CDR2 SFDVKD. The CDR3 coding sequence is TGTGCCACCAGTGATACGGGACTATTCACCGGGGAGCTGTTTTTT. Amino acids: CATSDTGLFTGELFF.

The CDR3 spells CASTRSGRSSGANVLTF. CDR3 in DNA: TGTGCCAGCACCCGGTCAGGCCGAAGCTCTGGGGCCAACGTCCTGACTTTC. The gene calls are TRBV5-6 and TRBJ2-6; D gene unclear. V gave up 6 bases and J gave up 0 bases, with 16 bases separating them. The CDR3 length is 17 residues. Germline values: CDR1 SGHDT, CDR2 YYEEEE. Filled out from reference TRBV5-6 and TRBJ2-6, the complete variable domain reads DAGVTQSPTHLIKTRGQQVTLRCSPKSGHDTVSWYQQALGQGPQFIFQYYEEEERQRGNFPDRFSGHQFPNYSSELNVNALLLGDSALYLCASTRSGRSSGANVLTFGAGSRLTVL.

The rearrangement links TRBV7-9 to TRBJ1-3, with D possibly TRBD1 on 5 matching bases. With 8 bases removed from V and 4 bases from J, the gap between germline ends came to 24 bases. The CDR3 is made up of 17 amino acids. Germline V gene sequence: CDR1 SEHNR, CDR2 FQNEAQ (reference sequence). CDR3 sequence (DNA): TGTGCCAGCGGTCTTCGTCTGGCGGCAGGGCCAGGAAACACCATATATTTT. It is translated as CASGLRLAAGPGNTIYF. Drawing the rest from reference TRBV7-9 and TRBJ1-3, the complete variable domain is DTGVSQNPRHKITKRGQNVTFRCDPISEHNRLYWYRQTLGQGPEFLTYFQNEAQLEKSRLLSDRFSAERPKGSFSTLEIQRTEQGDSAMYLCASGLRLAAGPGNTIYFGEGSWLTVV.

The chain has TRBV21-1 and TRBJ2-7; TRBD1, as called in the table, went unchecked against the DNA. TRBV21-1 is reported as a pseudogene. CDR3 length: 13 amino acids. The CDR3 bases are TGTGCCAGCCGAGGACAGACAGTCTACGAGCAGTACTTC. The encoded protein is CASRGQTVYEQYF.

This clone was found once. The chain combines TRBV10-3 with TRBJ1-4; no firm D call. Germline CDR1 reads ENHRY; CDR2 reads SYGVKD. The CDR3 is made up of 18 amino acids. Trimming shortened V by 0 bases and J by 7 bases, and 21 bases separated the two germline ends. DNA of the CDR3: TGTGCCATCAGTGAGTCTTACGCCGACCATGAGGGTGGTGAAAAACTGTTTTTT. It specifies CAISESYADHEGGEKLFF.

The chain combines TRBV30 with TRBJ1-2; no clear D gene. This CDR3 contains 11 residues. Germline CDR1 is GTSNPN and CDR2 is SVGIG (reference sequence). The V end was cut by 5 bases, the J end by 4 bases, with 8 bases between. CDR3 loop: CAWGSLYGYTF. The CDR3 nucleotides are TGTGCCTGGGGCTCCCTCTATGGCTACACCTTC.

The rearrangement joins TRBV14 to TRBJ2-7; tentatively, D is TRBD2 (6 bases). V gave up 0 bases and J gave up 3 bases, with 12 bases separating them. CDR1 and CDR2 (germline): SGHDN, FVKESK. This CDR3 is built from 15 residues. Written as DNA, the CDR3 is TGTGCCAGCAGCCAAGAGGGAGGAGGCAGCTACGAGCAGTACTTC. Amino acid sequence: CASSQEGGGSYEQYF. Based on the CDR3 plus reference TRBV14 and TRBJ2-7, the full variable domain is EAGVTQFPSHSVIEKGQTVTLRCDPISGHDNLYWYRRVMGKEIKFLLHFVKESKQDESGMPNNRFLAERTGGTYSTLKVQPAELEDSGVYFCASSQEGGGSYEQYFGPGTRLTVT.

This chain uses TRBV9 with TRBJ1-3; possible D gene TRBD1, 5 bases. This CDR3 is built from 16 residues. V gave up 2 bases and J gave up 0 bases, with 12 bases separating them. In germline, CDR1 is SGDLS, CDR2 YYNGEE. In DNA, the CDR3 is TGTGCCAGCAGCGTGGAGGGGTTTAGCTCTGGAAACACCATATATTTT. Its protein product is CASSVEGFSSGNTIYF.

The chain couples TRBV30 to TRBJ1-3, with D maybe TRBD1 (5 bases). V shed 2 bases and J shed 4 bases, with 9 bases lying between them. The CDR3 sequence is 13 residues long. The germline V gene encodes CDR1 GTSNPN and CDR2 SVGIG (reference sequence). CDR3 sequence: CAWSNSGGNTIYF. DNA for the CDR3: TGTGCCTGGAGTAACTCAGGGGGAAACACCATATATTTT.

The J gene is TRBJ2-4, the V gene TRBV30, with 12 bases fitting TRBD1. The CDR3 length is 17 residues. CDR1 and CDR2 from the germline V gene are GTSNPN and SVGIG (reference sequence). V shed 1 base, J shed 3 bases, and the junction held 7 bases outside the gene matches. CDR3 bases: TGTGCCTGGAGTGCGCCAGGGACAGGGGGCATCAAAAACATTCAGTACTTC. Its translation: CAWSAPGTGGIKNIQYF.

CDR3: CASSPWAQGPYNEQFF. CDR3 nucleotide sequence: TGTGCCAGCAGCCCGTGGGCACAGGGCCCTTACAATGAGCAGTTCTTC. The genes are TRBV28 and TRBJ2-1; the D gene is possibly TRBD1 (6 bases). The CDR3 spans 16 residues. V dropped 6 bases and J dropped 4 bases, with 19 bases sitting between them. The germline CDR1 and CDR2 sequences are MDHEN and SYDVKM.

V and J are TRBV21-1 and TRBJ1-1; the DNA was not compared with TRBD1, the D call given in the table. TRBV21-1 is given as a pseudogene. CDR3 length: 19 amino acids. CDR3 in amino acids: CASSKAPEGQGLLGTEAFF. CDR3 in DNA: TGTGCCAGCAGCAAAGCGCCGGAGGGACAGGGACTACTCGGGACTGAAGCTTTCTTT.

This chain uses TRBV7-9 with TRBJ1-2; a weak D match, TRBD1 (5 bases). The V gene lost 1 base and the J gene lost 6 bases, with 9 bases spanning the gap. The CDR3 is made up of 13 amino acids. The V gene's germline CDR1 is SEHNR and CDR2 FQNEAQ (reference sequence). CDR3 sequence reads: CASSLGTGNGYTF. CDR3 in DNA: TGTGCCAGCAGCTTAGGAACAGGCAATGGCTACACCTTC.

This clone was observed a single time. V is TRBV29-1 and J is TRBJ2-7; D is perhaps TRBD2 (6 bases). The CDR3 sequence is 17 residues long. Looked up from germline, CDR1 is SQVTM and CDR2 is ANQGSEA. Trimming removed 6 bases at V and 4 bases at J, with 28 bases between. This CDR3 reads CSVAAPIQGWGDYEQYF. DNA of the CDR3: TGCAGCGTAGCCGCTCCCATCCAGGGTTGGGGGGATTACGAGCAGTACTTC.